This TCR beta chain is from a study of blood T cell repertoires in COVID-19 (dated by TCRdb to between 2020 and 2021). As for the study more broadly: Samples from collaborators originated in the United States, Italy and Spain and spanned both the acute and convalescent phases of COVID-19. The material from the prospective study consisted of cDNA or gDNA derived from T cells, B-cell-depleted T cells, or PBMCs. The samples were drawn from the first 160 participants of the ongoing ImmuneRACE study and from 1,200 or so subjects provided by 6 global collaborators. Where available, HLA class I and class II types were taken from metadata supplied by the sample provider and were not determined by assay-based typing. Sample metadata almost always included a de-identified subject ID, COVID-19 status, age in years and sex. Deeply sampled blood TCRbeta repertoires from subjects exposed to, actively infected with, or recovered from COVID-19 were included in the dataset. The repertoires were made available in a free public database intended to serve as a resource for research on the immune response to SARS-CoV-2. What the study reported, not specific to this receptor: The amount of clinical and demographic metadata varied by source and participant and was provided uncurated.

TCRbeta CDR3 regions were amplified from genomic DNA using the immunoSEQ Assay, a bias-controlled multiplex PCR. From the authors' description of their analysis: The number of nucleated cells in each sample was estimated by amplification of reference gene primers within the assay. To quantify the absolute abundance of each unique TCRbeta CDR3 rearrangement, sequence reads were collapsed and filtered. For each sample, productive Simpson clonality was calculated as the square root of Simpson's diversity index over productive rearrangements. Here the immuneACCESS table is served through TCRdb, limited to in-frame sequences with V and J called. Missing clones are a known gap in these copies; in checked studies unresolved V genes cover under half, and the rest lacks a known reason. That table is the source of V, J and clone size, and D and trimming were worked out from the DNA. The sample table shows tens of thousands of clones, and about 84% are seen once. The ten largest account for approximately 3.4% of the sample.

One collaborating source in Seattle enrolled patients while the patients were actively infected and followed the patients over time throughout the course of disease. Each collaborating institution followed its own protocols to collect whole blood in K2EDTA tubes. For TCRbeta analysis, collaborators shipped samples as frozen whole blood, isolated PBMCs, or DNA extracted from either of those sample types. As regards this clone: Which antigen it targets is not known. No much larger clone exists at a distance of one base, and base qualities are not known.

Trimming removed 3 bases from V and 4 bases from J; the gene matches leave 1 base unexplained. The germline V gene yields SNHLY for CDR1 and FYNNEI for CDR2. The CDR3 covers 14 residues, taking in both the cysteine and the phenylalanine. CDR3 DNA only is kept here, 42 bases in frame from base 1. This clonotype originated in a man between 65 and 85 years old with COVID-19, enrolled during active disease. The sequence joins TRBV2 to TRBJ2-3, with 10 bases in between that match TRBD2. Sequenced sample: peripheral blood. At the DNA level, the sequence is TGTGCCAGCAGTGAGCTAGCGGGGGCAGATACGCAGTATTTT. Translated, this is CASSELAGADTQYF. Reference TRBV2 and TRBJ2-3 proteins supply the regions before and after the CDR3; the full variable domain is: EPEVTQTPSHQVTQMGQEVILRCVPISNHLYFYWYRQILGQKVEFLVSFYNNEISEKSEIFDDQFSVERPDGSNFTLKIRSTKLEDSAMYFCASSELAGADTQYFGPGTRLTVL.